This T cell receptor beta chain was profiled in a study of CD8 T cells in Susac syndrome (dated by TCRdb to about 2019). About the investigation overall: Among the sequenced Susac syndrome patients, about six had clinically active disease and roughly 8 were in clinical remission. At blood withdrawal, Susac syndrome patients were therapy-naive, treated with corticosteroids (with IVIg additionally given to some), or treated with IVIg alone. Repertoire sequencing was used to test whether CD8+ T cell activation and differentiation in Susac syndrome was antigen driven. General conclusions and limits of the study: The TCR sequencing and HLA analysis was acknowledged to have included a relatively small number of individuals. The CD4+ T cell repertoire of patients with Susac syndrome showed no detectable clonal expansion.

High-throughput TCR beta sequencing profiled peripheral blood CD8+ and CD4+ T cells from healthy donors, Susac syndrome patients and multiple sclerosis patients. The Susac syndrome patients fulfilled recently defined diagnostic criteria for either definite or probable disease. CD8+ TEMRA cells were enriched by FACS, while bulk CD8+ and CD4+ T cells were purified by magnetic negative isolation. Blood was drawn into EDTA tubes, processed within 24 hours, and PBMCs were isolated by density gradient centrifugation. PBMCs destined for TCR sequencing were cryopreserved in liquid nitrogen and later thawed in a 37 °C water bath. The sorted or isolated CD4+, CD8+ and CD8+ TEMRA cells reached a purity of at least 90%. Clipping removes 4 bases from V and 5 bases from J, with 11 as the unmatched junction base count. The CDR3 spans 16 residues, from the cysteine through the phenylalanine. Only the CDR3 part of the read is kept: 48 bases, read in frame from the first base. CDR1 and CDR2 (MGHRA, YSYEKL) derive from the germline V gene.

RNA was extracted with the RNeasy kit and about 0.5 to 1 ug was reverse transcribed using random hexamers. The immunoSEQ multiplex PCR assay, which covers 54 Vbeta and 13 Jbeta segments, was used to amplify TCR beta CDR3 regions. Bias from PCR amplification was corrected by using a synthetic template baseline for primer optimization and for computational correction. The paper's processing steps were these. Reads were annotated to V, D and J genes per IMGT and analyzed with immunoSEQ Analyzer, keeping only productive sequences. To calculate clonality, Shannon entropy was normalized by log2 of the number of productive unique sequences and then subtracted from one. Public and private clones were assessed among the 100 most prevalent clones of each patient and control. A clone was defined as Susac-specific if it was absent from the healthy and MS cohorts, from some 980 published viral clones and from other ImmuneACCESS disease sequences. TCRdb ran its own pipeline on the public reads, namely fastp trimming at Q25 and MiXCR clone calling, and kept in-frame beta chains. Rows with a matching CDR3 protein are joined into one entry that keeps the most common DNA and genes. The V and J calls follow TCRdb's processing rather than the paper's. This sample is represented by 200,000 to 300,000 distinct CDR3 sequences; almost 97% of them were singletons. The top ten clonotypes cover under 0.12% of the sample.

In the case of this clonotype: Its antigen has not been determined. No qualities accompany the bases; no much larger clone lies one base away.

The rearrangement combines TRBV4-1 with TRBJ1-2; TRBD1 fits 9 bases in the junction. The material sequenced was CD4+ T cells from PBMCs. This sequence was found in a human donor with Susac syndrome. The nucleotide sequence reads TGCGCCAGCAGCCCCACCCCGGGACAGGGAGAGTATGGCTACACCTTC. Its product reads: CASSPTPGQGEYGYTF.